Listed below are T cell receptor beta chains from one sample, sequenced in a study of human T cells and chemical hapten exposure. A single record per CDR3 protein comes from TCRdb applying MiXCR to the RACE reads. The table includes some 64,000 distinct CDR3 sequences, 9.5% to 12% detected once. The starting material was whole blood, obtained in connection with sensitization to the hapten diphenylcyclopropenone (DPC). Receptors were obtained from a woman aged 25 to 45 with alopecia areata. Some clones in this sample may be carry-over from other donors' samples. Both conserved end residues are part of each CDR3. A D gene is named only where the DNA matches it firmly. Clone size is given for some rows only: seen once, a few or many times, or a class if the clone is expanded.

many	TRBV12-3/TRBV12-4	TRBD2	TRBJ2-3	TGTGCCAGCAGCTGGGGACTAGCTCTCACAGATACGCAGTATTTT	CASSWGLALTDTQYF
.	TRBV7-2	.	TRBJ1-1	TGTGCCAACAGCTCACAGGTCCCTGAAGGAGCTTTCTTT	CANSSQVPEGAFF
.	TRBV4-3	.	TRBJ1-4	TGCGCCAGCAGCCAAGAGGCGGGCGCAACTAATGAAAAACTGTTTTTT	CASSQEAGATNEKLFF
.	TRBV29-1	.	TRBJ1-2	TGCAGCGTTGAACCTCCGGACAGTCCATATGGCTACACCTTC	CSVEPPDSPYGYTF
.	TRBV27	.	TRBJ2-3	TGTGCCAGCAGACGGGACGGCAGCACAGATACGCAGTATTTT	CASRRDGSTDTQYF
few	TRBV6-1	.	TRBJ1-4	TGTGCCAGCAGTGGGACACTGAATGAAAAACTGTTTTTT	CASSGTLNEKLFF
many	TRBV4-2	.	TRBJ2-3	TGTGCCAGCAGCCAGCCTGGGACTCCCGGTAGCACAGATACGCAGTATTTT	CASSQPGTPGSTDTQYF
many	TRBV28	.	TRBJ2-7	TGTGCCAGCAGTCAAAGAACCTACGAGCAGTACTTC	CASSQRTYEQYF
many	TRBV19	.	TRBJ1-1	TGTGCCAGTAGTATCCAGTCTGAAGCTTTCTTT	CASSIQSEAFF
few	TRBV25-1	.	TRBJ1-1	TGTGCCAGCAGTGACGGGTTCATTGAAGCTTTCTTT	CASSDGFIEAFF
few	TRBV2	.	TRBJ1-4	TGTGCCACCGAAGGATTTCGGGGGATTAATGAAAAACTGTTTTTT	CATEGFRGINEKLFF
many	TRBV5-4	.	TRBJ1-6	TGTGCCAGCAGCTCGACCCATTCACCCCTCCACTTT	CASSSTHSPLHF